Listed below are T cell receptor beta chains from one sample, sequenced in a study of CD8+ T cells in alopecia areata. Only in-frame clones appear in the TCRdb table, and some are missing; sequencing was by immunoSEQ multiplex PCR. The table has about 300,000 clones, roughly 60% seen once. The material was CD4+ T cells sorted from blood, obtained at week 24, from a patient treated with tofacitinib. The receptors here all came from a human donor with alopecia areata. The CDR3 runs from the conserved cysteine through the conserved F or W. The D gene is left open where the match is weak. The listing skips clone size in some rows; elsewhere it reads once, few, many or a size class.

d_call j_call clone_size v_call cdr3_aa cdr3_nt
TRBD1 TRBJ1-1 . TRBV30 CAWSEDRTEAFF TGTGCCTGGAGTGAGGACAGGACTGAAGCTTTCTTT
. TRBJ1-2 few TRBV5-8 CASSPGIGNYGYTF TGTGCCAGCAGCCCCGGGATCGGGAACTATGGCTACACCTTC
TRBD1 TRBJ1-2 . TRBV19 CASGQDYGYTF TGTGCCAGTGGACAGGACTATGGCTACACCTTC
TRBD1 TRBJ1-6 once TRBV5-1 CASSSGTGGSSPLHF TGCGCCAGCAGCTCCGGGACAGGGGGCAGTTCACCCCTCCACTTT
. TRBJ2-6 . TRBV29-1 CSVDPAGANVLTF TGCAGCGTTGATCCCGCTGGGGCCAACGTCCTGACTTTC
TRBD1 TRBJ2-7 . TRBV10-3 CAIGGQAFTYEQYF TGTGCCATCGGAGGACAGGCTTTTACCTACGAGCAGTACTTC
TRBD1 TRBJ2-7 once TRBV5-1 CASSPPGRTGVYEQYF TGCGCCAGCAGCCCACCCGGGAGGACAGGGGTGTACGAGCAGTACTTC
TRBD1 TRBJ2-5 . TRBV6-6 CASSNKQGDQETQYF TGTGCCAGCAGTAACAAACAGGGGGACCAAGAGACCCAGTACTTC
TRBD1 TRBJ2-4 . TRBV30 CAWSRLRGQGAKNIQYF TGTGCCTGGAGTAGATTGAGGGGGCAAGGGGCCAAAAACATTCAGTACTTC
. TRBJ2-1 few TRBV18 CASCSSRSSYNEQFF TGTGCCAGCTGTTCAAGTCGGAGCTCCTACAATGAGCAGTTCTTC
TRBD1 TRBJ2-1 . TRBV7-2 CASSRTGQRFF TGTGCCAGCAGCAGGACAGGACAAAGGTTCTTC
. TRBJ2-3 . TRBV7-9 CASSSDSGTTDTQYF TGTGCCAGCAGCTCGGACAGCGGCACCACAGATACGCAGTATTTT
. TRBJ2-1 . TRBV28 CASSSSGLASYNEQFF TGTGCCAGCAGTTCCTCGGGGCTAGCTAGCTACAATGAGCAGTTCTTC
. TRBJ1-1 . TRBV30 CAWSARGNTEAFF TGTGCCTGGAGTGCCCGGGGGAACACTGAAGCTTTCTTT
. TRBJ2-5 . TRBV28 CASSLADVETQYF TGTGCCAGCAGTTTAGCGGACGTGGAGACCCAGTACTTC
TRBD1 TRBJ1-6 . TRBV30 CAWSGTGASHF TGTGCCTGGAGTGGCACAGGGGCGTCTCACTTT
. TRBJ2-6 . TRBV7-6 CASSTLAGSGANVLTF TGTGCCAGCAGCACACTCGCTGGATCTGGGGCCAACGTCCTGACTTTC
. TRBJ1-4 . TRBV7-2 CASSSASGEKLFF TGTGCCAGCAGCTCGGCCTCGGGTGAAAAACTGTTTTTT
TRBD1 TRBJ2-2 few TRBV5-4 CASRPGTGKAGELFF TGTGCCAGCAGGCCCGGGACAGGGAAGGCCGGGGAGCTGTTTTTT
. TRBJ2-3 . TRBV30 CARTGLGDTQYF TGTGCCCGGACGGGGTTAGGGGATACGCAGTATTTT